This TCR beta chain was obtained from a study of cytomegalovirus exposure and HLA in healthy donors. General observations from the study: Analysis was performed later, and it showed HLA-associated TCR beta chains to be more clonally expanded than equally common others.

PCR involved 60 Vbeta and 13 Jbeta primers. The protocol was immunoSEQ multiplex PCR, while the TCRdb copy is restricted to in-frame clones and leaves out a portion. The sample contains approximately 190,000 clones, over 65% of which appear only once. Trimming cost V 6 bases and J 6 bases; bases outside gene matches: 7. This CDR3 contains 14 residues. Looked up from germline, CDR1 is MDHEN and CDR2 is SYDVKM. The count of this clone is one. Its antigen is unidentified. The source is a woman aged 50 to 65 in good health and CMV-seropositive. What was sequenced was PBMCs. V is TRBV28 and J is TRBJ2-2, with 7 bases fitting TRBD1. In nucleotides, the CDR3 is TGTGCCAGCAGCTTACAGGGGTTAGCCGGGGAGCTGTTTTTT. It codes for CASSLQGLAGELFF. Based on the CDR3 plus reference TRBV28 and TRBJ2-2, the full variable domain is DVKVTQSSRYLVKRTGEKVFLECVQDMDHENMFWYRQDPGLGLRLIYFSYDVKMKEKGDIPEGYSVSREKKERFSLILESASTNQTSMYLCASSLQGLAGELFFGEGSRLTVL.